Below, one T cell receptor beta chain is given with its context. The antigen remains undetermined. This record comes from a study of cytomegalovirus exposure and HLA in healthy donors. Study background: A later analysis reported the 90 to 150 validation repertoires used the same platform as the 500 to 800 first-cohort repertoires. Study-wide points: Reports credit the classifier with highly specific, highly sensitive diagnosis of cytomegalovirus status. Under in vitro conditions, a few CMV-associated chains were confirmed as specific for CMV antigens.

V lost 6 bases, J lost 3 bases, and 10 bases lay in between. In germline, CDR1 is MNHNS, CDR2 SASEGT. The CDR3 extends over 13 amino acids. This table comes from immunoSEQ multiplex PCR, and its TCRdb copy is limited to in-frame clones, with some not included. The profile shows 110,000 to 150,000 clones, less than 95% of them singletons. The chain combines TRBV6-1 with TRBJ2-3; D call uncertain. The receptor's source is a man aged 18 to 35 in good health and CMV-seropositive. Sequences were obtained from PBMCs. CDR3 loop: CASRAASTDTQYF. CDR3 bases: TGTGCCAGCAGGGCCGCAAGTACAGATACGCAGTATTTT.